The entry below gives a single TCR beta chain sequence along with its context. Its antigen is as yet unknown. This specimen comes from a study of T cells expressing NK-cell markers. About the study: One of eight sequenced donors was HCMV-seronegative; the other seven were seropositive. Regarding the study as a whole: Whether expanded NKG2C-expressing T cell clones recognize HCMV is unknown.

Reprocessing the 5' RACE reads, TCRdb reports a single entry for every CDR3 protein and omits DNA. The sample is made up of approximately 550,000 distinct CDR3 sequences, and the top ten hold roughly 3.6% of it. Germline V lookup: CDR1 DFQATT, CDR2 SNEGSKA (reference sequence). There are 17 residues in the CDR3. The chain recombines TRBV20-1 with TRBJ2-1; the TCRdb D gene call, TRBD2, has no DNA to confirm it. Sequencing was performed on blood T cells: a sorted CD56 or NKG2C T cell subset, CD4+ or CD8+ T cells, or bulk PBMC T cells (not recorded which). The clonotype was recovered from a young man in good health. The CDR3 sequence: CRARGLAASLSYNEQFF.